This entry concerns a single TCR beta chain. The antigen is unknown. The germline V gene encodes CDR1 DFQATT and CDR2 SNEGSKA (reference sequence). This CDR3 has 10 amino acids. V was pared by 0 bases and J by 8 bases, with 4 bases between. This entry is derived from a study of cytomegalovirus exposure and HLA in healthy donors. 13 Jbeta primers and 60 Vbeta primers were used for the PCR. Generated by immunoSEQ multiplex PCR, the TCRdb table keeps only in-frame clones and is missing some. This repertoire includes approximately 140,000 clones. Study observations and caveats: The classifier reportedly diagnosed cytomegalovirus status with high sensitivity and specificity.

The receptor's source is a woman aged 45-65 years in good health and CMV-seronegative. This chain connects TRBV20-1 to TRBJ1-1; D ambiguous. The sequenced sample consisted of PBMCs. CDR3 sequence: CSAREQEAFF. The CDR3 region has the DNA TGCAGTGCTAGAGAACAGGAAGCTTTCTTT.